This TCR beta chain was found in a study of human thymus T cells. The study's findings and limits: Related research reported highly overlapping thymic repertoires among unrelated individuals. Seemingly biased V and J gene usage marked thymic and blood repertoires.

Corrective cardiac operations yielded the resected thymus tissue. Healthy Finnish infants undergoing corrective surgery for congenital heart defects were the donors. Profiled with immunoSEQ multiplex PCR; TCRdb holds only in-frame clones, not every one. The sample contains some 130,000 clones, more than 90% of which appear only once. As regards this clone: Antigen unknown.

Material: thymus tissue. This TCR came from a boy in the first two years of life with a congenital heart defect but otherwise immunologically healthy.

The CDR3 nucleotides are TGCGCCAGCAGCCAACCCCTAGCGGGGCGGATCTACAATGAGCAGTTCTTC. Protein: CASSQPLAGRIYNEQFF. The gene calls are TRBV4-1 and TRBJ2-1; 9 positions agree with TRBD2. The CDR3 totals 17 residues. The V and J ends lost 2 bases and 3 bases, in that order; junction bases with no gene match: 8. CDR1 MGHRA and CDR2 YSYEKL come from the germline V gene.